These 25 T cell receptor beta chains share one sample of origin, sequenced in a study of OX40 agonist ivuxolimab in advanced cancers. The protocol was immunoSEQ multiplex PCR, while the TCRdb copy is restricted to in-frame clones and leaves out a portion. This table has tens of thousands of clones, around 90% appearing once. Material: CD4+ or CD8+ T cells sorted from blood, obtained in a trial of the OX40 agonist ivuxolimab. Receptor source: an adult with an advanced solid tumor such as melanoma, head and neck, liver or kidney cancer.

In this sample, this clone turned up once. The chain combines TRBV19 with TRBJ1-5; TRBD1 agrees at 9 bases. Per the germline V gene, CDR1 is LNHDA and CDR2 is SQIVND (reference sequence). This CDR3 comprises 18 residues. Trimming took 5 bases from V and 0 from J; bases not matched to a gene: 11. The CDR3 DNA follows: TGTGCCAGTAGTCTCACAGGGGGCGCGGGGGGTAGCAATCAGCCCCAGCATTTT. It yields the protein CASSLTGGAGGSNQPQHF.

This clone has only one observation. CDR3 protein: CASSLGQALNTQYF. The CDR3 DNA is TGTGCCAGCAGCCTCGGACAGGCGCTCAATACGCAGTATTTT. The chain couples TRBV7-6 to TRBJ2-3, with 7 bases lining up with TRBD1. V lost 5 bases to trimming and J lost 7 bases; unmatched junction nucleotides: 9. Germline CDR1 SGHVS, CDR2 FNYEAQ. The CDR3 is made up of 14 amino acids.

The chain joins TRBV5-1 to TRBJ1-5; no reliable D call. The CDR3 spans 15 residues. The ends were cut back, 4 bases at V and 0 bases at J, with 11 bases in the middle. The germline V gene has CDR1 SGHRS and CDR2 YFSETQ. CDR3 nucleotide sequence: TGCGCCAGCAGCCCAACGGGAGCTAGCAATCAGCCCCAGCATTTT. This encodes CASSPTGASNQPQHF.

The chain recombines TRBV11-2 with TRBJ2-1; TRBD1 might be the D (5 bases). V lost 1 base and J lost 5, with 6 bases in between. The CDR3 sequence is 13 residues long. CDR1 is SGHAT and CDR2 is FQNNGV in the germline V gene. The CDR3 region has the DNA TGTGCCAGCAGCTTAGGACAGAACAATGAGCAGTTCTTC. Protein sequence: CASSLGQNNEQFF.

V is TRBV4-1 and J is TRBJ1-3; D might be TRBD1 (6 bases). The V gene's germline CDR1 is MGHRA and CDR2 YSYEKL. V was shortened by 4 bases and J by 1 base, with 14 bases between the two germline ends. The CDR3 consists of 16 residues. The CDR3 DNA reads as TGCGCCAGCAGCCGAGTTGGGGGCGTATCTGGAAACACCATATATTTT. Amino acid sequence: CASSRVGGVSGNTIYF.

The rearrangement joins TRBV18 to TRBJ2-2; possibly TRBD1 for D (6 bases). The V end lost 4 bases, the J end lost 1 base, and 7 bases lay between the germline ends. The CDR3 covers 14 residues. Germline V gives CDR1 KGHSH, CDR2 LQKENI. CDR3 residues: CASSLQGNTGELFF. CDR3 nucleotide sequence: TGTGCCAGCTCACTACAGGGGAACACCGGGGAGCTGTTTTTT.

The genes are TRBV10-3 and TRBJ1-1; D unclear. The CDR3 loop spans 13 amino acids. The germline gives CDR1 ENHRY, CDR2 SYGVKD. V lost 6 bases, J lost 0 bases, and 8 bases lay in between. CDR3 nucleotide sequence: TGTGCCATCAGGTCCAATCTGAACACTGAAGCTTTCTTT. This gives the protein CAIRSNLNTEAFF.

The chain combines TRBV7-8 with TRBJ2-7; 10 bases fit TRBD1. The CDR3 runs to 13 residues. V lost 5 bases, J lost 6 bases, and 4 bases stayed unmatched. The germline V gene has CDR1 SGHVS and CDR2 FQNEAQ. CDR3 sequence: CASSVDRGGEQYF. In nucleotides, the CDR3 is TGTGCCAGCAGCGTGGACAGGGGGGGCGAGCAGTACTTC.

J is TRBJ2-3 and V is TRBV13, with D possibly being TRBD1 or TRBD2 (5 bases each). The V gene's germline CDR1 is PRHDT and CDR2 FYEKMQ (reference sequence). The CDR3 totals 16 residues. The V gene lost 6 bases and the J gene lost 6 bases, with 22 bases spanning the gap. CDR3 residues: CASSLPGDRVADTQYF. CDR3 DNA: TGTGCCAGCAGTCTACCCGGGGACCGGGTGGCTGATACGCAGTATTTT.

This sequence joins TRBV6-1 and TRBJ2-7; 7 bases align to TRBD1. J was trimmed by 3 bases and V by 5 bases; bases with no gene match: 4. Germline V gene sequence: CDR1 MNHNS, CDR2 SASEGT. There are 13 residues in the CDR3. CDR3: CASSRDRNYEQYF. CDR3 nucleotides: TGTGCCAGCAGTCGGGACAGAAACTACGAGCAGTACTTC.

This clone was seen just once. The chain is built from TRBV7-2 and TRBJ1-2, with no clear D. Germline V gene lookup returns CDR1 SGHTA and CDR2 FQGNSA. The V end lost 3 bases, the J end lost 0 bases, and 11 bases lay between the germline ends. The length of the CDR3 is 15 residues. The CDR3 loop reads CASSLGLGTNYGYTF. DNA of the CDR3: TGTGCCAGCAGCTTGGGTCTGGGTACTAACTATGGCTACACCTTC. The whole variable domain, remainder taken from reference TRBV7-2 and TRBJ1-2, is GAGVSQSPSNKVTEKGKDVELRCDPISGHTALYWYRQSLGQGLEFLIYFQGNSAPDKSGLPSDRFSAERTGGSVSTLTIQRTQQEDSAVYLCASSLGLGTNYGYTFGSGTRLTVV.

The chain links TRBV5-1 to TRBJ2-1; 9 positions agree with TRBD2. The V gene end was trimmed by 4 bases and the J gene end by 5 bases; junction bases not matched to a gene: 7. The CDR3 length is 15 residues. Germline V gene lookup returns CDR1 SGHRS and CDR2 YFSETQ. The CDR3 region is CASSPRSGGHNEQFF. The CDR3 DNA follows: TGCGCCAGCAGCCCCAGAAGCGGGGGGCACAATGAGCAGTTCTTC.

V gene TRBV6-1 combines with J gene TRBJ2-4; 7 nucleotides align to TRBD1. CDR1 is MNHNS, CDR2 SASEGT, per germline. The CDR3 covers 18 residues. The ends lost 2 bases at V and 0 bases at J; junction bases unmatched: 10. CDR3 sequence reads: CASSELGQTTLAKNIQYF. The DNA of the CDR3 is TGTGCCAGCAGTGAACTGGGACAGACAACTCTAGCCAAAAACATTCAGTACTTC.

A single count supports this clone. The chain is built from TRBV7-9 and TRBJ2-2; no clear D. The CDR3 is 15 amino acids. V lost 7 bases, J lost 1 base, and 13 bases lay in between. Germline-derived CDR1 and CDR2 are SEHNR and FQNEAQ (reference sequence). CDR3 bases: TGTGCCAGCACCCAAACGGTACAGAACACCGGGGAGCTGTTTTTT. Amino acids: CASTQTVQNTGELFF.

In DNA form, the CDR3 reads TGTGCCAGCACCTTGGGACAGGGAGGCAACACTGAAGCTTTCTTT. Its protein product is CASTLGQGGNTEAFF. V and J are TRBV6-1 and TRBJ1-1, with 9 positions matching TRBD1. Germline values: CDR1 MNHNS, CDR2 SASEGT. The CDR3 consists of 15 residues. The V segment lost 7 bases and the J segment 2 bases; nucleotides outside the gene matches: 8.

The chain couples TRBV18 to TRBJ2-2, with D perhaps matching TRBD1 or TRBD2 (6 bases each). Trimming took off 6 bases at V and 5 bases at J, with 19 bases between the two ends. Germline V CDR1 and CDR2: KGHSH, LQKENI. The CDR3 loop spans 16 amino acids. The CDR3 reads CASSPARGAGTGELFF. The CDR3 DNA is TGTGCCAGCTCCCCCGCCAGGGGCGCGGGGACCGGGGAGCTGTTTTTT.

This chain connects TRBV7-8 to TRBJ2-7; D is possibly TRBD1 (5 bases). Germline assignment: CDR1 SGHVS and CDR2 FQNEAQ. The CDR3 loop spans 13 amino acids. Trimming stripped 5 bases from V and 7 bases from J, with 15 bases between. DNA for the CDR3: TGTGCCAGCAGCATGAGCCAGGGTAGGGAGCAGTACTTC. Encoded protein: CASSMSQGREQYF.

The chain uses TRBV11-1 and TRBJ1-2; 7 nucleotides match TRBD1. The CDR3 is made up of 15 amino acids. Germline V gene data show CDR1 as SGHAT and CDR2 as FQDESV (reference sequence). V was pared by 2 bases and J by 0 bases, with 3 bases of the junction left unmatched. CDR3 amino acids: CASSLSGGANYGYTF. CDR3 bases: TGTGCCAGCAGCTTATCAGGGGGAGCTAACTATGGCTACACCTTC.

This chain links TRBV2 with TRBJ1-1, with 7 bases aligning to TRBD1. Germline loops: CDR1 SNHLY, CDR2 FYNNEI. V trimming: 6 bases; J trimming: 0 bases; junction bases outside the gene matches: 7. This CDR3 has 15 amino acids. The CDR3 sequence: CASRAGTVLNTEAFF. The CDR3 region has the DNA TGTGCCAGCAGGGCCGGGACAGTTTTGAACACTGAAGCTTTCTTT.

This chain joins TRBV6-5 and TRBJ1-2; the match to TRBD1 covers 7 bases. Germline loops: CDR1 MNHEY, CDR2 SVGAGI. V gave up 7 bases and J gave up 0 bases; unmatched junction bases: 8. The CDR3 contains 15 residues. The CDR3 region is CASTSRTGTNYGYTF. CDR3 sequence (DNA): TGTGCCAGCACTTCTAGGACAGGAACTAACTATGGCTACACCTTC.

CDR3 loop: CASSLFPRDTVYGELFF. CDR3 in DNA: TGCGCCAGCAGCCTTTTTCCCCGGGACACAGTTTACGGGGAGCTGTTTTTT. This rearrangement joins TRBV5-1 to TRBJ2-2; D might be TRBD1 (6 bases). Trimming stripped 4 bases from V and 7 bases from J, with 23 bases between. Germline CDR1 reads SGHRS; CDR2 reads YFSETQ. This CDR3 contains 17 residues. The full variable domain, completed using reference TRBV5-1 and TRBJ2-2, is KAGVTQTPRYLIKTRGQQVTLSCSPISGHRSVSWYQQTPGQGLQFLFEYFSETQRNKGNFPGRFSGRQFSNSRSEMNVSTLELGDSALYLCASSLFPRDTVYGELFFGEGSRLTVL.

To note about this clone: The junction and the germline gene differ at one end; a read error may be behind it. This CDR3 is also generated by other DNA sequences in the sample. This chain connects TRBV7-6 to TRBJ1-1, with D perhaps TRBD1 (5 bases). CDR1 is SGHVS and CDR2 is FNYEAQ in the germline V gene. The CDR3 has 15 residues. In nucleotides, the CDR3 is TGCGCCAGCAGCTTAGGGCCAGGGACCAACACTGAAGCTTTCTTT. It translates to CASSLGPGTNTEAFF.

The CDR3 spells CASSEATGEETQYF. The CDR3 bases are TGCGCCAGCAGCGAAGCTACAGGGGAGGAGACCCAGTACTTC. This chain links TRBV5-1 with TRBJ2-5; TRBD1 matches at 7 bases. The CDR3 has 14 amino acids. The germline gives CDR1 SGHRS, CDR2 YFSETQ. V was clipped by 4 bases and J by 5 bases; unmatched bases: 8.

J is TRBJ2-3 and V is TRBV7-2; 7 bases match TRBD2. V shed 5 bases and J 1 base; nucleotides not matched to a gene: 6. The CDR3 runs 15 residues. Germline V gives CDR1 SGHTA, CDR2 FQGNSA. This CDR3 is CASSPGGGRTDTQYF. The CDR3 DNA follows: TGTGCCAGCAGCCCTGGGGGGGGACGCACAGATACGCAGTATTTT.

The chain is built from TRBV6-1 and TRBJ1-1, with D maybe TRBD1 (5 bases). Trimming cost V 11 bases and J 1 base, with 14 bases left between them. The CDR3 contains 13 residues. CDR1 and CDR2 from the germline V gene are MNHNS and SASEGT. CDR3 sequence: CAGDSTRNTEAFF. The CDR3 region has the DNA TGTGCCGGGGACTCAACGAGGAACACTGAAGCTTTCTTT.